This TCR beta chain was captured by sequencing in a study of blood T cell repertoires in COVID-19. Per the original data handling: Amplifying reference gene primers gave estimates of nucleated cell counts. The assay was immunoSEQ multiplex PCR, and TCRdb's table has in-frame clones only and misses some. That table supplies the V and J calls and clone size; D and trimming were determined from the DNA. This table holds some 50,000 clones, about nine tenths found once. Germline-derived CDR1 and CDR2 are KGHDR and SFDVKD. Losses at the gene ends were 5 bases for V and 4 bases for J; bases not matched to a gene: 9. CDR3 length: 16 residues.

The sequence was obtained from a man aged 45-60 years with active COVID-19. V gene TRBV24-1 combines with J gene TRBJ1-5; TRBD1 agrees at 8 bases. The sequenced sample was peripheral blood. For the CDR3, the DNA is TGTGCCACCAGTGGGGACAGGACTCTCAGTAATCAGCCCCAGCATTTT. Translation: CATSGDRTLSNQPQHF.